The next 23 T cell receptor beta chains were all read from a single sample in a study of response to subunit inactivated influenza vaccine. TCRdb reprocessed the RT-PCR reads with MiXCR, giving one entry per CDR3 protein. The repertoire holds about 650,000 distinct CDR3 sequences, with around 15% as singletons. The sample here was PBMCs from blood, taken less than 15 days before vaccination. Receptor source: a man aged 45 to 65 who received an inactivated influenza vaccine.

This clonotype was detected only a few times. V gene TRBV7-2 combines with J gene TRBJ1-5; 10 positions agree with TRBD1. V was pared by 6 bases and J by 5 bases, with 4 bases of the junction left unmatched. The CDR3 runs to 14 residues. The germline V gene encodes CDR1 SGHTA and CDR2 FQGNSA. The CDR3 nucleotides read TGTGCCAGCAGGACAGGGGGCCCCTATCAGCCCCAGCATTTT. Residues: CASRTGGPYQPQHF.

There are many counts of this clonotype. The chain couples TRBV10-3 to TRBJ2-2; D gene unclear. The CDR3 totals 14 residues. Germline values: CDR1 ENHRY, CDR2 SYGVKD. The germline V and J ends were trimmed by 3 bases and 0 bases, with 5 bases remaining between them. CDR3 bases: TGTGCCATCAGTGACCAAACGAACACCGGGGAGCTGTTTTTT. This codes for CAISDQTNTGELFF.

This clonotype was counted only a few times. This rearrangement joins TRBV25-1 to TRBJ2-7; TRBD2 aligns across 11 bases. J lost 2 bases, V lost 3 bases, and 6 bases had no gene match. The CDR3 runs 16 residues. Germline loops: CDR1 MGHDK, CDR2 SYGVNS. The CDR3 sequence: CASSEKTSGATYEQYF. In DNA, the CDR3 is TGTGCCAGCAGTGAGAAGACTAGCGGGGCCACCTACGAGCAGTACTTC.

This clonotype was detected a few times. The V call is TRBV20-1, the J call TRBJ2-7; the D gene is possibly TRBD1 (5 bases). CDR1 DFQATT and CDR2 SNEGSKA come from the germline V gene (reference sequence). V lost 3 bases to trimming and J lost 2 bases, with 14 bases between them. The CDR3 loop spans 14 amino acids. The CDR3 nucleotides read TGCAGTGCTAGCCCTCTCGACAGAGCCTACGAGCAGTACTTC. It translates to CSASPLDRAYEQYF.

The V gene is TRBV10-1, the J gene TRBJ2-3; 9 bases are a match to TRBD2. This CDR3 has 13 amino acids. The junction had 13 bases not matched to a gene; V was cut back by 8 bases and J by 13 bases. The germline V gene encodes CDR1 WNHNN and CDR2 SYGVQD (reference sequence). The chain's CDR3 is CASQKAGGLPEYF. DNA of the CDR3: TGCGCCAGCCAAAAAGCGGGGGGCCTTCCCGAGTATTTT.

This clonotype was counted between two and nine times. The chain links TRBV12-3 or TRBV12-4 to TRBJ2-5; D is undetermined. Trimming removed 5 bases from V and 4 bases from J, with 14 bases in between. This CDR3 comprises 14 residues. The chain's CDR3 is CASSATEELETQYF. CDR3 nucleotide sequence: TGTGCCAGCAGTGCGACCGAGGAGTTAGAGACCCAGTACTTC.

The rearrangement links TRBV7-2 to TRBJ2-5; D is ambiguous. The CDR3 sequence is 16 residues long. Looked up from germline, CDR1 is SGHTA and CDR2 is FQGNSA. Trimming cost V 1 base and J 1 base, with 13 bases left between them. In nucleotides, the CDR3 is TGTGCCAGCAGCTTAGTTGGCGGTAAAATCCAAGAGACCCAGTACTTC. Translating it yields CASSLVGGKIQETQYF.

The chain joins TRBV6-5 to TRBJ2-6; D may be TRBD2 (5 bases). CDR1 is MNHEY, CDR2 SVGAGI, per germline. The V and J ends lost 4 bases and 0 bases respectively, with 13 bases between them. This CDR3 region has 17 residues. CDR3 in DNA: TGTGCCAGCAGTTCCCTCGGGATCCTCTCTGGGGCCAACGTCCTGACTTTC. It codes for CASSSLGILSGANVLTF.

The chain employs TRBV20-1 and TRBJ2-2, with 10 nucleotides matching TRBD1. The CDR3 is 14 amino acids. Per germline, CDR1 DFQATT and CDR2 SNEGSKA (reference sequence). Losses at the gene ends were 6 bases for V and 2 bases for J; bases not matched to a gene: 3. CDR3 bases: TGCAGTGCCCAGACAGGGGGCAACACCGGGGAGCTGTTTTTT. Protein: CSAQTGGNTGELFF.

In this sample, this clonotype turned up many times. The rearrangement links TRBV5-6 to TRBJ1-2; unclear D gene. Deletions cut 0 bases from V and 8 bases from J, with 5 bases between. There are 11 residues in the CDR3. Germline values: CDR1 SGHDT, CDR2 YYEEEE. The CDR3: CASSLGGGYTF. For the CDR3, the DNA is TGTGCCAGCAGCTTGGGAGGGGGCTACACCTTC. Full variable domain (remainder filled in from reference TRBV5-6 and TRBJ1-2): DAGVTQSPTHLIKTRGQQVTLRCSPKSGHDTVSWYQQALGQGPQFIFQYYEEEERQRGNFPDRFSGHQFPNYSSELNVNALLLGDSALYLCASSLGGGYTFGSGTRLTVV.

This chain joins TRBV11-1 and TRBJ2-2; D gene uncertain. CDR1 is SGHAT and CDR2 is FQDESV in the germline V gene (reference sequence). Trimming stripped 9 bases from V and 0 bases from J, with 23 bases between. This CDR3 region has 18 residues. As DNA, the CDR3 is TGTGCCAGTGCCGGGTTCCAATGGGCCAAGACGAACACCGGGGAGCTGTTTTTT. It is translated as CASAGFQWAKTNTGELFF.

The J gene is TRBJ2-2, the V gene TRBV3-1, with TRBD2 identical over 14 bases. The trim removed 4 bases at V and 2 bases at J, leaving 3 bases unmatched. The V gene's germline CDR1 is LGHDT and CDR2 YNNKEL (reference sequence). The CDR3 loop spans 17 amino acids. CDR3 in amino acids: CASSRTSGRINTGELFF. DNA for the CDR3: TGTGCCAGCAGCCGGACTAGCGGGAGGATCAACACCGGGGAGCTGTTTTTT.

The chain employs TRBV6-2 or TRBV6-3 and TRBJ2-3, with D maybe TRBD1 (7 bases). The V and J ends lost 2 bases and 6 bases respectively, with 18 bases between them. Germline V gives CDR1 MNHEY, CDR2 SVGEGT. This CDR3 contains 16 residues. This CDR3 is CASSYPSLAGGDTQYF. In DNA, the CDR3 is TGTGCCAGCAGTTACCCAAGCTTGGCAGGGGGGGATACGCAGTATTTT.

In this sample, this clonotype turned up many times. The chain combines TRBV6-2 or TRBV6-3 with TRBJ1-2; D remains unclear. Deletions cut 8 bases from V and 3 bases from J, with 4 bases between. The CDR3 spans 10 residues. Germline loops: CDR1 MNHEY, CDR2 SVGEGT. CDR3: CASGDYGYTF. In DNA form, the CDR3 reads TGTGCCAGCGGAGACTATGGCTACACCTTC.

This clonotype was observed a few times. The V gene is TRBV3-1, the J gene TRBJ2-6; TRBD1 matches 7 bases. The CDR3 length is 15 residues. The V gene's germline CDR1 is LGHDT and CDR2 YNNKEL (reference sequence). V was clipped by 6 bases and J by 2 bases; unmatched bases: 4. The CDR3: CASRHTGAGANVLTF. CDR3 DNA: TGTGCCAGCAGGCATACAGGGGCTGGGGCCAACGTCCTGACTTTC.

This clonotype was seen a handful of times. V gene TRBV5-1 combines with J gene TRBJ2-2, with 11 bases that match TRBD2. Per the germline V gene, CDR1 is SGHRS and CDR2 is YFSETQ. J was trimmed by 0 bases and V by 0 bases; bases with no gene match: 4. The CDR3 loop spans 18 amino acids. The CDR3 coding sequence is TGCGCCAGCAGCTTGGACGGGACTAGCGGAACGAACACCGGGGAGCTGTTTTTT. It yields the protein CASSLDGTSGTNTGELFF.

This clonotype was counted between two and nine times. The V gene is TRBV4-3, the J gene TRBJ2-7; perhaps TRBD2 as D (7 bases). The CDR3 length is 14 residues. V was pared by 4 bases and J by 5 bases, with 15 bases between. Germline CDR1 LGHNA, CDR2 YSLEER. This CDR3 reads CASSPTGGRNEQYF. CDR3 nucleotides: TGCGCCAGCAGCCCCACCGGGGGGCGAAACGAGCAGTACTTC.

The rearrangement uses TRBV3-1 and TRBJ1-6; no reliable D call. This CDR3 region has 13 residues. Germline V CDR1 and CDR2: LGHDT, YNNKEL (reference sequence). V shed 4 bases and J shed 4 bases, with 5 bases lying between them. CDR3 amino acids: CASSPEYNSPLHF. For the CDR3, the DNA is TGTGCCAGCAGCCCCGAGTATAATTCACCCCTCCACTTT. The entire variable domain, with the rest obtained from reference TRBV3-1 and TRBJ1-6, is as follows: DTAVSQTPKYLVTQMGNDKSIKCEQNLGHDTMYWYKQDSKKFLKIMFSYNNKELIINETVPNRFSPKSPDKAHLNLHINSLELGDSAVYFCASSPEYNSPLHFGNGTRLTVT.

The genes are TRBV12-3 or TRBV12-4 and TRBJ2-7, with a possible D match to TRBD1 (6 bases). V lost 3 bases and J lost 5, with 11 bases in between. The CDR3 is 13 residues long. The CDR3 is CASSLATGHEQYF. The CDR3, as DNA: TGTGCCAGCAGTTTGGCGACAGGTCACGAGCAGTACTTC.

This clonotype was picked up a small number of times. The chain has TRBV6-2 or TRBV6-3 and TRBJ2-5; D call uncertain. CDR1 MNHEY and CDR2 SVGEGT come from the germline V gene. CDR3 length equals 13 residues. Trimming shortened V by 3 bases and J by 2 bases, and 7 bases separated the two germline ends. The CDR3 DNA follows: TGTGCCAGCAGTTATGGGTGGCAAGAGACCCAGTACTTC. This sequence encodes CASSYGWQETQYF.

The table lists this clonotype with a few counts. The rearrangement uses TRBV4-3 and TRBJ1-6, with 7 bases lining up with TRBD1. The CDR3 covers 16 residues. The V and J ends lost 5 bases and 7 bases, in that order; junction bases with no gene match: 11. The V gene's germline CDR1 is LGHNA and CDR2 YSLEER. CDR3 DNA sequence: TGCGCCAGCAGCTATCTCGCCGGGACAGCCAATTCACCCCTCCACTTT. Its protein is CASSYLAGTANSPLHF.

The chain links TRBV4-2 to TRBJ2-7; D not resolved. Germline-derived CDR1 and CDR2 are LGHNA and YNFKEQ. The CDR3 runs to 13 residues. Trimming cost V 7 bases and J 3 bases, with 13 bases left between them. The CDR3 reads CASTASLGYEQYF. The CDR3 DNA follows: TGTGCCAGCACTGCCAGTCTTGGCTACGAGCAGTACTTC.

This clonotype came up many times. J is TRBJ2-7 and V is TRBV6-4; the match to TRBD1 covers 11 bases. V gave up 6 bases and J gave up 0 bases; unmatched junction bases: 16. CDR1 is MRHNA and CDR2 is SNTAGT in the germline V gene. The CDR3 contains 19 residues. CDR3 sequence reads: CASRTTRDRGSISSYEQYF. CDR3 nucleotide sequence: TGTGCCAGCAGGACTACTCGGGACAGGGGGTCCATTAGCTCCTACGAGCAGTACTTC.